A selection of T cell receptor beta chains follows, all from one sample in a study of blood T cell repertoires in COVID-19. Only in-frame clones appear in the TCRdb table, and some are missing; sequencing was by immunoSEQ multiplex PCR. The table records some 100,000 clones, about 86% of them present only once. The sample taken for sequencing was peripheral blood. These receptors all come from a woman between 70 and 85 years old with acute or convalescent COVID-19. CDR3s include the opening cysteine and the closing phenylalanine or tryptophan. A D gene is named only where the DNA matches it firmly. Only part of the rows carry a size: once, few, many, or a class if the clone is expanded.

TRBJ2-5,.,TRBV9,TRBD2,TGTGCCAGCAGCTCCCGGGGGGGCGGTGAGACCCAGTACTTC,CASSSRGGGETQYF
TRBJ2-7,.,TRBV27,TRBD2,TGTGCCAGCAGTTCTGGACTAGCGGGAGCTAACGAGCAGTACTTC,CASSSGLAGANEQYF
TRBJ1-3,few,TRBV5-1,.,TGCGCCAGCAGCCCGGGGAACTCTGGAAACACCATATATTTT,CASSPGNSGNTIYF
TRBJ2-3,.,TRBV6-1,.,TGTGCCAGCAGTTCAGGGCCGGGTAGAGGGCAGTATTTT,CASSSGPGRGQYF
TRBJ2-7,.,TRBV11-2,TRBD1,TGTGCCAGCAGCCAAACGGGACAGCTAAGCGAGCAGTACTTC,CASSQTGQLSEQYF
TRBJ2-1,.,TRBV19,.,TGTGCCAGTAGGCGAGGAGGACCGATGGATGAGCAGTTCTTC,CASRRGGPMDEQFF
TRBJ1-1,.,TRBV29-1,.,TGCAGCGATGAACCAGTCAGGTTGAACACTGAAGCTTTCTTT,CSDEPVRLNTEAFF
TRBJ2-5,.,TRBV7-8,TRBD2,TGTGCCAGCAGCTTAGTTGGGACTAGCGGGAGGGAGACCCAGTACTTC,CASSLVGTSGRETQYF
TRBJ2-7,.,TRBV15,TRBD1,TGTGCCACCAGCGGCCCGGGACAGTCCTACGAGCAGTACTTC,CATSGPGQSYEQYF
TRBJ1-6,.,TRBV4-1,.,TGCGCCAGCAGCCTTACCCCGGCCAGGGGTCCTTCACCCCTCCACTTT,CASSLTPARGPSPLHF
TRBJ2-7,.,TRBV4-2,TRBD2,TGTGCCAGCAGCCAAGATTCTAGCGGGGTCCCATACGAGCAGTACTTC,CASSQDSSGVPYEQYF
TRBJ1-3,.,TRBV11-2,.,TGTGCCAGCAGCTTAGATTGGGCAGTATCTGGAAACACCATATATTTT,CASSLDWAVSGNTIYF
TRBJ2-3,.,TRBV28,.,TGTGCCAGCAGTAGTACCCAGGGGAGTCGTCGCACAGATACGCAGTATTTT,CASSSTQGSRRTDTQYF
TRBJ2-2,.,TRBV6-6,.,TGTGCCAGCACCTCTCCGAACACCGGGGAGCTGTTTTTT,CASTSPNTGELFF
TRBJ1-2,.,TRBV6-6,.,TGTGCCAGCAGCAGTACCGAGGCGTATGGCTACACCTTC,CASSSTEAYGYTF
TRBJ1-4,.,TRBV5-1,TRBD1,TGCGCCAGCAGCTCCGGGACAGGGATCGTCTCGGGTGAAAAACTGTTTTTT,CASSSGTGIVSGEKLFF
TRBJ1-1,.,TRBV7-9,.,TGTGCCAGCAGCTCATTAACCCTACTAAACCGAGGATTGAACACTGAAGCTTTCTTT,CASSSLTLLNRGLNTEAFF
TRBJ1-1,.,TRBV2,.,TGTGCCAGCAGTGAATTGGAGTTAACTGAAGCTTTCTTT,CASSELELTEAFF
TRBJ1-2,.,TRBV10-3,TRBD1,TGTGCCATCAGTTTAGGACAGGCCTACACCTTC,CAISLGQAYTF
TRBJ1-5,.,TRBV24-1,.,TGTGCCACCAGTGATCGGAGTTTGGCAGGGGGCAATCAGCCCCAGCATTTT,CATSDRSLAGGNQPQHF
TRBJ2-7,many,TRBV4-2,.,TGTGCCAGCAGCCAATCCCGGGGGACAGTTTTGCACGAGCAGTACTTC,CASSQSRGTVLHEQYF
TRBJ1-4,.,TRBV25-1,.,TGTGCCAGCAGTGATGGGAGGACTAATGAAAAACTGTTTTTT,CASSDGRTNEKLFF
TRBJ1-4,.,TRBV9,TRBD1,TGTGCCAGCAGCGTAGAGGGACAGGCCCAAAAACTGTTTTTT,CASSVEGQAQKLFF
TRBJ2-1,.,TRBV11-2,TRBD1,TGTGCCAGCAGCTTATTGGGGGACAGGGAGATATATGAGCAGTTCTTC,CASSLLGDREIYEQFF
TRBJ2-2,.,TRBV7-3,TRBD2,TGTGCCAGCAGCTTTCCGACTAGCGGGAGCCCCTGGGAAGGCGGGGAGCTGTTTTTT,CASSFPTSGSPWEGGELFF
TRBJ2-3,.,TRBV3-1/TRBV3-2,TRBD2,TGTGCCAGCAGCCAAGATTGGGGGAGGGTAGATACGCAGTATTTT,CASSQDWGRVDTQYF
TRBJ2-5,.,TRBV6-6,TRBD2,TGTGCCAGCAGCCAGGGGCCGGGGGGGAGAGAGACCCAGTACTTC,CASSQGPGGRETQYF
TRBJ1-3,.,TRBV6-5,.,TGTGCCAGCAGCCGTCGAGCGGTATCTGGAAACACCATATATTTT,CASSRRAVSGNTIYF
TRBJ2-5,once,TRBV5-1,TRBD2,TGCGCCAGCAGCTTGGCATCGACTAGCCGTCAAGAGACCCAGTACTTC,CASSLASTSRQETQYF
TRBJ2-7,.,TRBV5-6,TRBD1,TGTGCCAGCAGCACCGGGACAGGAAAGTACGAGCAGTACTTC,CASSTGTGKYEQYF
TRBJ2-7,.,TRBV19,.,TGTGCCAGTAGTATAGCCCTAACAGGGAACGAGCAGTACTTC,CASSIALTGNEQYF
TRBJ2-2,.,TRBV10-3,.,TGTGCCATCAGCCGGGAATCGAACACCGGGGAGCTGTTTTTT,CAISRESNTGELFF
TRBJ1-6,.,TRBV6-6,TRBD1,TGTGCCAGCAGTCATTGGGACAGGGGTAATTCACCCCTCCACTTT,CASSHWDRGNSPLHF
TRBJ1-1,few,TRBV19,.,TGTGCCAGTAGCCTACAGGCTAAGAACACTGAAGCTTTCTTT,CASSLQAKNTEAFF
TRBJ2-5,.,TRBV2,.,TGTGCCAGCAATCCTACTAGAGTAGAGACCCAGTACTTC,CASNPTRVETQYF
TRBJ2-1,.,TRBV9,.,TGTGCCAGCAGCGTAACCCAAGAACAGCAGCAGTTCTTC,CASSVTQEQQQFF
TRBJ2-1,.,TRBV4-2,.,TGTGCCAGCAGCCAAGAACAGGGCGGAGCGAGCTCCTACAATGAGCAGTTCTTC,CASSQEQGGASSYNEQFF
TRBJ2-7,.,TRBV30,TRBD1,TGTGCCTGGAGTCAAAACCAGGGGGACGAGCAGTACTTC,CAWSQNQGDEQYF
TRBJ2-2,.,TRBV3-1/TRBV3-2,TRBD2,TGTGCCAGCAGCCAACAGCTCTCGGGGGGGAGGAATTTCGGGGAGCTGTTTTTT,CASSQQLSGGRNFGELFF
TRBJ2-7,.,TRBV18,.,TGTGCCAGCTCACCAACGGGGGATACCACCTACGAGCAGTACTTC,CASSPTGDTTYEQYF
TRBJ1-1,.,TRBV5-1,TRBD1,TGCGCCAGCAGCTTGGAGGGGACAGGAACCACTGAAGCTTTCTTT,CASSLEGTGTTEAFF
TRBJ2-5,.,TRBV5-1,TRBD2,TGCGCCAGCAGCAAAGGACAGAACGGACTAGCGGCGCAAGAGACCCAGTACTTC,CASSKGQNGLAAQETQYF
TRBJ2-5,.,TRBV6-5,.,TGTGCCAGCAGGTTGCGGGGCTTAGAGACCCAGTACTTC,CASRLRGLETQYF
TRBJ2-2,.,TRBV6-4,TRBD2,TGTGCCAGCAGTGAAATGGCGGGGGGATCCGGGGAGCTGTTTTTT,CASSEMAGGSGELFF
TRBJ2-3,.,TRBV12-3/TRBV12-4,.,TGTGCCAGCAGACCACTTAGCACAGATACGCAGTATTTT,CASRPLSTDTQYF
TRBJ1-4,once,TRBV5-1,.,TGCGCCAGCAAGTTCTCATCGGTGTTGGGCGAAAAACTGTTTTTT,CASKFSSVLGEKLFF
TRBJ1-6,.,TRBV9,.,TGTGCCAGCAGCGCCGGTTCGGGAAATTCACCCCTCCACTTT,CASSAGSGNSPLHF
TRBJ1-6,.,TRBV9,.,TGTGCCAGCAGCGTAAAAAGCTCGCCCCTCCACTTT,CASSVKSSPLHF
TRBJ2-2,once,TRBV5-1,.,TGCGCCAGCAGCTTGCGAGACACGAACACCGGGGAGCTGTTTTTT,CASSLRDTNTGELFF
TRBJ2-3,once,TRBV4-1,TRBD2,TGCGCCAGCAGCCAAGTTTCGGGAGGCGGCACAGATACGCAGTATTTT,CASSQVSGGGTDTQYF
TRBJ2-3,once,TRBV5-1,TRBD2,TGCGCCAGCAGCGCAGGACTAGCGGGAGTTGTTTATGGCACAGATACGCAGTATTTT,CASSAGLAGVVYGTDTQYF
TRBJ1-1,once,TRBV21-1,.,TGTGCCAGCAGCTCCCACAGGGGGTGGAACACTGAAGCTTTCTTT,CASSSHRGWNTEAFF
TRBJ1-6,.,TRBV6-5,.,TGTGCCAGCAGCCGACCCCGGGACACGAATTCACCCCTCCACTTT,CASSRPRDTNSPLHF